This TCR beta chain was documented in a study of tumor-infiltrating lymphocytes in primary liver carcinoma. For the study at large: Stage T1-T3 N0M0 tumors spanned roughly 4.2 to 11 cm. Study-level points and caveats: The study found tumor-adjacent and tumor-blood pairs overlapped less than tumor region pairs.

Starting material for RNA and DNA co-extraction consisted of about 17-32 mg of unsorted bulk tissue. Each participant had primary liver carcinoma, and surgical resection was the treatment. With chronic HBV infection, the patients were also treatment-naive. TCR beta cDNA was made from approximately 500 ng total RNA with a constant-region primer. Slightly modified ARM-PCR served as the procedure for the TCR beta libraries. These libraries came from three rounds of nested multiplex PCR. The first two PCR rounds used TRBV1-TRBV30 primers with a Cbeta primer, 10 cycles each. A single record per CDR3 protein comes from TCRdb applying MiXCR to the multiplex PCR reads. Of 95,000 to 150,000 distinct CDR3 sequences in the sample, less than 75% were seen once. Comment on this clonotype: As yet, its antigen is unknown. A read error is possible here, since a much larger clone lies one base away. Since no conserved phenylalanine or tryptophan closes the CDR3, a read error is the likely cause.

The CDR3 contains 15 residues. Trimming removed 7 bases at V and 3 bases at J, with 21 bases between. Germline V lookup: CDR1 SQVTM, CDR2 ANQGSEA. This clonotype was obtained from a woman aged 55-70 years with primary liver carcinoma and hepatitis B virus infection. The sample comprised tumor-adjacent normal liver tissue. The chain employs TRBV29-1 and TRBJ1-1; perhaps TRBD1 as D (6 bases). The CDR3 DNA is TGCAGCGGGGGTAGACAGGACACTTCGTACACTGAAGCTTTCCTT. Its translation is CSGGRQDTSYTEAFL.